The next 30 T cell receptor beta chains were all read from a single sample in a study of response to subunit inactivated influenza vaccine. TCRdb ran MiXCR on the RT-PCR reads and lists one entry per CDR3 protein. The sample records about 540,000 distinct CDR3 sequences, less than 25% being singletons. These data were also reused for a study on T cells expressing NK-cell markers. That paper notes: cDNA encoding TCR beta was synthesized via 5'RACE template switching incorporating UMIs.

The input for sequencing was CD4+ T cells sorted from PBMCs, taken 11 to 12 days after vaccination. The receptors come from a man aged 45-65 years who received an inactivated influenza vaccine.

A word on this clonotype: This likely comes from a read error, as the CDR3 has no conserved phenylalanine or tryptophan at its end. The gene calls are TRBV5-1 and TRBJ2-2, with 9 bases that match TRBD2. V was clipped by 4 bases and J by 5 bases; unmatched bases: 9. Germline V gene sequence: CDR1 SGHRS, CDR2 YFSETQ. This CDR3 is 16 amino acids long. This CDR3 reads CASSRRAAGGTGELFL. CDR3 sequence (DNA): TGCGCCAGCAGCCGGCGTGCAGCGGGAGGAACCGGGGAGCTGTTTCTT.

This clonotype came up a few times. Here the CDR3 DNA reads TGTGCCAGCGACCGAAGGACAGGGGCCTACGAGCAGTACTTC. Protein product: CASDRRTGAYEQYF. The chain uses TRBV28 and TRBJ2-7; 9 bases fit TRBD1. V dropped 8 bases and J dropped 2; count of bases not matched to a gene: 7. Germline CDR1 MDHEN, CDR2 SYDVKM. The CDR3 spans 14 residues.

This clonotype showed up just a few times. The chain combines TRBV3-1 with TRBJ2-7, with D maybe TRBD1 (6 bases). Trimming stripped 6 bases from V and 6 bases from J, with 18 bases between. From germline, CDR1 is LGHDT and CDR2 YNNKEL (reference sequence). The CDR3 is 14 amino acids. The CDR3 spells CASSQRGSGGEQYF. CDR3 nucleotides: TGTGCCAGCAGTCAGAGGGGGAGTGGCGGCGAGCAGTACTTC.

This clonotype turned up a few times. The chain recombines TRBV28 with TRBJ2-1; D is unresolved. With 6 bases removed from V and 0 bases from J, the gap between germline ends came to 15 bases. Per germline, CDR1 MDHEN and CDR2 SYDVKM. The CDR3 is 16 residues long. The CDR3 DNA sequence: TGTGCCAGCAGCTCCTACCTGCCGAACTCCTACAATGAGCAGTTCTTC. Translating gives CASSSYLPNSYNEQFF.

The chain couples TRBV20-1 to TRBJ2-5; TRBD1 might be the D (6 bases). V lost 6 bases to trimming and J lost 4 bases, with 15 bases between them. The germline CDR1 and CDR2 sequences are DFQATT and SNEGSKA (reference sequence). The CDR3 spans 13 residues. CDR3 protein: CSAPDRLGETQYF. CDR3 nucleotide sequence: TGCAGTGCCCCGGACAGACTGGGAGAGACCCAGTACTTC.

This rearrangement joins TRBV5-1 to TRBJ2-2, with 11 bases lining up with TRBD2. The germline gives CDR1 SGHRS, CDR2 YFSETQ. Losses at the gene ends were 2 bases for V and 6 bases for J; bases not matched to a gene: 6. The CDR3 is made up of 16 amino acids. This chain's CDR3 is CASSLGTSGSSGELFF. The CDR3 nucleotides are TGCGCCAGCAGCTTAGGAACTAGCGGGAGCTCCGGGGAGCTGTTTTTT.

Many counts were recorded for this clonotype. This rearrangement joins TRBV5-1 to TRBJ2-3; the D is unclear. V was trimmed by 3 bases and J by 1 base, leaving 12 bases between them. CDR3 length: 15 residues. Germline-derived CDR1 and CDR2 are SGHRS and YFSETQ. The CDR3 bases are TGCGCCAGCAGCTGGGTTGGCAGTCGCACAGATACGCAGTATTTT. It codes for CASSWVGSRTDTQYF. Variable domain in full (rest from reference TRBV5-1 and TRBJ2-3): KAGVTQTPRYLIKTRGQQVTLSCSPISGHRSVSWYQQTPGQGLQFLFEYFSETQRNKGNFPGRFSGRQFSNSRSEMNVSTLELGDSALYLCASSWVGSRTDTQYFGPGTRLTVL.

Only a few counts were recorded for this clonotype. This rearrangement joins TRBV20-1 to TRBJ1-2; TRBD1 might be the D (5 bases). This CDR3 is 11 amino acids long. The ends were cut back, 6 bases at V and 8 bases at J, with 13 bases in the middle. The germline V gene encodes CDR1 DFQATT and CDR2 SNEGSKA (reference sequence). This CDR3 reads CSAGDRLGYTF. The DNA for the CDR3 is TGCAGTGCGGGGGACCGCTTAGGCTACACCTTC.

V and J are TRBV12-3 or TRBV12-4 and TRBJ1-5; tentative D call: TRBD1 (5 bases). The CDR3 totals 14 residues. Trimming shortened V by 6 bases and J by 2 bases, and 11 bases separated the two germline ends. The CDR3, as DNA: TGTGCCAGCAGCATACGGGGCCGCAATCAGCCCCAGCATTTT. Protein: CASSIRGRNQPQHF.

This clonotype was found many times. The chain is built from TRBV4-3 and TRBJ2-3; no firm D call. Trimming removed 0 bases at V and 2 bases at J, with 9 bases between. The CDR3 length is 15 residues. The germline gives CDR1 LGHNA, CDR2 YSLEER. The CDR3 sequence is CASSQEGRYTDTQYF. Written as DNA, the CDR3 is TGCGCCAGCAGCCAAGAGGGCAGGTACACAGATACGCAGTATTTT.

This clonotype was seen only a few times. CDR3 DNA: TGTGCCAGCAGCTTGGCGGCTAGCGGGTACCTCTCCTACGAGCAGTACTTC. Translation: CASSLAASGYLSYEQYF. The J gene is TRBJ2-7, the V gene TRBV5-6; 8 nucleotides agree with TRBD2. The length of the CDR3 is 17 residues. V shed 0 bases, J shed 0 bases, and the junction held 8 bases outside the gene matches. Germline V gene sequence: CDR1 SGHDT, CDR2 YYEEEE.

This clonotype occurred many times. The CDR3 sequence is CSVHAAGSSYEQYF. CDR3 nucleotides: TGCAGCGTTCACGCAGCCGGTAGCTCCTACGAGCAGTACTTC. V and J are TRBV29-1 and TRBJ2-7; D not resolved. The germline V gene encodes CDR1 SQVTM and CDR2 ANQGSEA. CDR3 length: 14 amino acids. V shed 5 bases and J shed 0 bases, with 14 bases lying between them.

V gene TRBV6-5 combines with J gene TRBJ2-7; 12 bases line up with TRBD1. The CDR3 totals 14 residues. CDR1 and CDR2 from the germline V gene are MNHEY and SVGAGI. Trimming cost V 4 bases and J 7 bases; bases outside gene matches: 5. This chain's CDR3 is CASSWGQGAGEQYF. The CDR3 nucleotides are TGTGCCAGCAGTTGGGGACAGGGGGCAGGGGAGCAGTACTTC.

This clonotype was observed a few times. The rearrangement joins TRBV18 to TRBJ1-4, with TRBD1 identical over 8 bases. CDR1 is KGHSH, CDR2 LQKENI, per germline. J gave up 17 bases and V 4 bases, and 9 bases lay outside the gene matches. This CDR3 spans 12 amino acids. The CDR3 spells CASSQDGTGGFF. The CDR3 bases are TGTGCCAGCTCACAAGACGGAACAGGGGGATTTTTT.

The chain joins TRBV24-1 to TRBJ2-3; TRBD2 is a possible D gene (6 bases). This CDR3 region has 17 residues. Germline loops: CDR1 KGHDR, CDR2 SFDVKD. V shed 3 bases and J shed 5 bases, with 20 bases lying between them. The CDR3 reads CATSDPSTSFFGDTQYF. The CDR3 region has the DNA TGTGCCACCAGTGATCCGTCGACTAGTTTTTTCGGAGATACGCAGTATTTT.

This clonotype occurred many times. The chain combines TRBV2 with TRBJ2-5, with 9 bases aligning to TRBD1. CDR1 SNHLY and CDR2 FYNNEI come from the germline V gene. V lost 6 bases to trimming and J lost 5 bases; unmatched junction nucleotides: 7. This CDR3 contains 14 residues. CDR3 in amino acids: CASRTTGGGETQYF. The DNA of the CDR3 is TGTGCCAGCAGAACAACAGGGGGCGGGGAGACCCAGTACTTC.

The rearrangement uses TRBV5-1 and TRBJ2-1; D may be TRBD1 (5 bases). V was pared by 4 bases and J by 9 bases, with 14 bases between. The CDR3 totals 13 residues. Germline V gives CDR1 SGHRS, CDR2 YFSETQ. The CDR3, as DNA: TGCGCCAGCAGCCAACAGGTTTATGGTGAGCAGTTCTTC. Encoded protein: CASSQQVYGEQFF.

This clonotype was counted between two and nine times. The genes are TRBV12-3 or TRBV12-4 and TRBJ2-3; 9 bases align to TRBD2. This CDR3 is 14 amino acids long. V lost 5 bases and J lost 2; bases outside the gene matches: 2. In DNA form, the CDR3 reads TGTGCCAGCAGTAAGCGGGAGGCCACAGATACGCAGTATTTT. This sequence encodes CASSKREATDTQYF.

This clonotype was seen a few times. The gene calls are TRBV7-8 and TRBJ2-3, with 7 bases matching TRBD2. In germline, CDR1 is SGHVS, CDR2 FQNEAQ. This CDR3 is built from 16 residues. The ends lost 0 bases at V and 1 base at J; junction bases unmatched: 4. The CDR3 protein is CASSLAGTTGTDTQYF. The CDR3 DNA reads TGTGCCAGCAGCTTAGCCGGGACTACCGGCACAGATACGCAGTATTTT. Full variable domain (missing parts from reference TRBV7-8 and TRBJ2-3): GAGVSQSPRYKVAKRGQDVALRCDPISGHVSLFWYQQALGQGPEFLTYFQNEAQLDKSGLPSDRFFAERPEGSVSTLKIQRTQQEDSAVYLCASSLAGTTGTDTQYFGPGTRLTVL.

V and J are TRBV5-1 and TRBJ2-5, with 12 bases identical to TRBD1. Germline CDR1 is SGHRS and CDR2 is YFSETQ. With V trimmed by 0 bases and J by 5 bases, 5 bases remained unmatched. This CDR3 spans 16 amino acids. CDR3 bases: TGCGCCAGCAGCTTGGCCGGGACAGGGGGCTGGGAGACCCAGTACTTC. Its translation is CASSLAGTGGWETQYF. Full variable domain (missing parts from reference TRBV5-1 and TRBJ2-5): KAGVTQTPRYLIKTRGQQVTLSCSPISGHRSVSWYQQTPGQGLQFLFEYFSETQRNKGNFPGRFSGRQFSNSRSEMNVSTLELGDSALYLCASSLAGTGGWETQYFGPGTRLLVL.

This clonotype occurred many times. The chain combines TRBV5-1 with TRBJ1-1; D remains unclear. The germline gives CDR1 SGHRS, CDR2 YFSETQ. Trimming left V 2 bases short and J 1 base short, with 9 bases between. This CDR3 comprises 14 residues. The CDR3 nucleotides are TGCGCCAGCAGCTTCAGCGGGGAGAACACTGAAGCTTTCTTT. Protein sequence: CASSFSGENTEAFF. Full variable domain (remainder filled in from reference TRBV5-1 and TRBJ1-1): KAGVTQTPRYLIKTRGQQVTLSCSPISGHRSVSWYQQTPGQGLQFLFEYFSETQRNKGNFPGRFSGRQFSNSRSEMNVSTLELGDSALYLCASSFSGENTEAFFGQGTRLTVV.

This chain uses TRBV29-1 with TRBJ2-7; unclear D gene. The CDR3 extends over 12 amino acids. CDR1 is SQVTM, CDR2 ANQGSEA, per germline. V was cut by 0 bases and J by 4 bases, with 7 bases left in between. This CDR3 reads CSVEDVTYEQYF. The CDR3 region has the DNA TGCAGCGTTGAAGATGTAACTTACGAGCAGTACTTC.

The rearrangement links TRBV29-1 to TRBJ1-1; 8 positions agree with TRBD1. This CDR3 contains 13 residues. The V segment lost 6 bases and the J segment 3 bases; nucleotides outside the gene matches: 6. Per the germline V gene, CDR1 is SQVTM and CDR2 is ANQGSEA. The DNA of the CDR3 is TGCAGCGTAGTGACAGGGGTGGACACTGAAGCTTTCTTT. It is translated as CSVVTGVDTEAFF. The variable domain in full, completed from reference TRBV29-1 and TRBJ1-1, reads SAVISQKPSRDICQRGTSLTIQCQVDSQVTMMFWYRQQPGQSLTLIATANQGSEATYESGFVIDKFPISRPNLTFSTLTVSNMSPEDSSIYLCSVVTGVDTEAFFGQGTRLTVV.

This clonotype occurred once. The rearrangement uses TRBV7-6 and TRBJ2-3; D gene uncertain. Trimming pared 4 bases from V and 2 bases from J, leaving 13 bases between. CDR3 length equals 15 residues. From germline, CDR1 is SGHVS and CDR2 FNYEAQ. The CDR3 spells CASSSHGRPTDTQYF. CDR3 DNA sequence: TGTGCCAGCAGCTCACACGGGCGGCCCACAGATACGCAGTATTTT.

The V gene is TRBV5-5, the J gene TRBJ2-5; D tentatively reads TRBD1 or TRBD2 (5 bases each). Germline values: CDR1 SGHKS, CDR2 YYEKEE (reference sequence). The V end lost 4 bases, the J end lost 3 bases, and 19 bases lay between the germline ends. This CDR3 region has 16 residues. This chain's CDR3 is CASSKGLGAGEETQYF. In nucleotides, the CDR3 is TGTGCCAGCAGCAAAGGTCTCGGGGCGGGTGAAGAGACCCAGTACTTC.

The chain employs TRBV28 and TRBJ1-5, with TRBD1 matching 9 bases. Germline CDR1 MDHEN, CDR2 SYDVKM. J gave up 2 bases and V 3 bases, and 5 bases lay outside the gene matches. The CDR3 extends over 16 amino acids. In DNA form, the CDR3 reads TGTGCCAGCAGTTTGCACCGGGACAGGGGCAATCAGCCCCAGCATTTT. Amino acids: CASSLHRDRGNQPQHF. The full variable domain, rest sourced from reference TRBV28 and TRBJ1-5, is DVKVTQSSRYLVKRTGEKVFLECVQDMDHENMFWYRQDPGLGLRLIYFSYDVKMKEKGDIPEGYSVSREKKERFSLILESASTNQTSMYLCASSLHRDRGNQPQHFGDGTRLSIL.

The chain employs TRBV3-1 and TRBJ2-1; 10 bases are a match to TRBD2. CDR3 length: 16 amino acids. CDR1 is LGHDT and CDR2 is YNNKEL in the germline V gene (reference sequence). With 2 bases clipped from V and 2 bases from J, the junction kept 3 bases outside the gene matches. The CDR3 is CASSQWTSGAYNEQFF. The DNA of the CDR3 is TGTGCCAGCAGCCAATGGACTAGCGGCGCCTACAATGAGCAGTTCTTC.

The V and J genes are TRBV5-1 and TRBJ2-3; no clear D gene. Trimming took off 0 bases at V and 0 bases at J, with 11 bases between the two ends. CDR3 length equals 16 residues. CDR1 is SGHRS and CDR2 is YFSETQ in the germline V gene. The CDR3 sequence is CASSLALSTSTDTQYF. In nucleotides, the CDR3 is TGCGCCAGCAGCTTGGCATTAAGTACCAGCACAGATACGCAGTATTTT.

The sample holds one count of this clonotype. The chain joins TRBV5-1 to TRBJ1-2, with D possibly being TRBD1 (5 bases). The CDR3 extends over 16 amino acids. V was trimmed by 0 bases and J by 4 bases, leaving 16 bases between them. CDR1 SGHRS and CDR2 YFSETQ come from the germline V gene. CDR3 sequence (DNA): TGCGCCAGCAGCTTGGCCCCAGGGCCCCCGGGCTATGGCTACACCTTC. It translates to CASSLAPGPPGYGYTF.

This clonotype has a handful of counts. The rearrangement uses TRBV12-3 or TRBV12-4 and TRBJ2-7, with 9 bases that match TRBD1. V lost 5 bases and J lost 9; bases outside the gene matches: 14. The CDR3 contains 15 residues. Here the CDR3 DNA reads TGTGCCAGCAGTATCTTCCGGGACAGGGACGAAGGGCAGTACTTC. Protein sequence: CASSIFRDRDEGQYF.